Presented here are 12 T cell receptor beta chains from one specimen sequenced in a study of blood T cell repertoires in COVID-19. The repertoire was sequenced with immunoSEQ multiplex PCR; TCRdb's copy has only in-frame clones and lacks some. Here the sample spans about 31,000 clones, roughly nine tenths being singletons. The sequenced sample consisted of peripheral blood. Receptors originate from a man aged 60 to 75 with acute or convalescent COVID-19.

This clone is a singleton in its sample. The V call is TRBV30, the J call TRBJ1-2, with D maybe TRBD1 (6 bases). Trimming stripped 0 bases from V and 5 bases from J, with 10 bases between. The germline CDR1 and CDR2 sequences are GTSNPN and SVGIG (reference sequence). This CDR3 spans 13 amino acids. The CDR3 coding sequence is TGTGCCTGGAGTGTAAAAAGGGGGTATGGCTACACCTTC. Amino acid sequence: CAWSVKRGYGYTF.

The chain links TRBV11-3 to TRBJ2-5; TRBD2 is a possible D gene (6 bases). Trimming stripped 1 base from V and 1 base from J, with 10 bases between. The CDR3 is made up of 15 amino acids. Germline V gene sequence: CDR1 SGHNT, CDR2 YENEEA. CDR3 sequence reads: CASSLGASAQETQYF. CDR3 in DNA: TGTGCCAGCAGCTTAGGGGCTAGCGCCCAAGAGACCCAGTACTTC. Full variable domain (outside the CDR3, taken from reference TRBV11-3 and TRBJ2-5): EAGVVQSPRYKIIEKKQPVAFWCNPISGHNTLYWYLQNLGQGPELLIRYENEEAVDDSQLPKDRFSAERLKGVDSTLKIQPAELGDSAVYLCASSLGASAQETQYFGPGTRLLVL.

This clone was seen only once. The CDR3 nucleotides read TGTGCCATCAGTGAGTCGAGGACAGGTTCCTACAATGAGCAGTTCTTC. Encoded protein: CAISESRTGSYNEQFF. The chain uses TRBV10-3 and TRBJ2-1; 7 bases map to TRBD1. J lost 1 base, V lost 0 bases, and 3 bases had no gene match. The CDR3 loop spans 16 amino acids. Per germline, CDR1 ENHRY and CDR2 SYGVKD.

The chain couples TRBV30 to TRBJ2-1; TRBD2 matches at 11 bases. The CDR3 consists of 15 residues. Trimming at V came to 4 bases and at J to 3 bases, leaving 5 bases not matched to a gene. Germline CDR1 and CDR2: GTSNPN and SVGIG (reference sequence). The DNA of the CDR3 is TGTGCCTGGACGTACGGGACTAGCGGCTACAATGAGCAGTTCTTC. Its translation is CAWTYGTSGYNEQFF. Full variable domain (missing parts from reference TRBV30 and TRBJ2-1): SQTIHQWPATLVQPVGSPLSLECTVEGTSNPNLYWYRQAAGRGLQLLFYSVGIGQISSEVPQNLSASRPQDRQFILSSKKLLLSDSGFYLCAWTYGTSGYNEQFFGPGTRLTVL.

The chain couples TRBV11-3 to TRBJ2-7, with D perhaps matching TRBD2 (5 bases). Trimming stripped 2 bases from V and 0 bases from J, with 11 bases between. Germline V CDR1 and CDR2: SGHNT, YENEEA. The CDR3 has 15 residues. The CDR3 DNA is TGTGCCAGCAGCTTATCCAGAAGCGGCTCCTACGAGCAGTACTTC. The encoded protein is CASSLSRSGSYEQYF.

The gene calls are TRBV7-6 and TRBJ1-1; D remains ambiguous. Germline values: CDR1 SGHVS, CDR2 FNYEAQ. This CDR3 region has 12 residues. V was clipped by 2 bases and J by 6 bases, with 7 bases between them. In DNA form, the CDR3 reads TGTGCCAGCAGCTTAACAGCGGCTGAAGCTTTCTTT. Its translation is CASSLTAAEAFF.

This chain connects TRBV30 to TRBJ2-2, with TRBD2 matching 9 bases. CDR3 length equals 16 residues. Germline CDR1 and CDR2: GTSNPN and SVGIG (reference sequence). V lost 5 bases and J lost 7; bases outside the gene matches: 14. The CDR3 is CAWAKGLAGNNGELFF. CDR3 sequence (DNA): TGTGCCTGGGCTAAGGGCCTAGCGGGAAATAACGGGGAGCTGTTTTTT.

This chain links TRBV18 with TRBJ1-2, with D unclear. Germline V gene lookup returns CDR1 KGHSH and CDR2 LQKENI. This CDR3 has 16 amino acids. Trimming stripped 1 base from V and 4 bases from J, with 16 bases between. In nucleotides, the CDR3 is TGTGCCAGCTCACCACTTTTATCCCTAGGTACCTATGGCTACACCTTC. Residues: CASSPLLSLGTYGYTF. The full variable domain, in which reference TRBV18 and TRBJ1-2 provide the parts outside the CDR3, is NAGVMQNPRHLVRRRGQEARLRCSPMKGHSHVYWYRQLPEEGLKFMVYLQKENIIDESGMPKERFSAEFPKEGPSILRIQQVVRGDSAAYFCASSPLLSLGTYGYTFGSGTRLTVV.

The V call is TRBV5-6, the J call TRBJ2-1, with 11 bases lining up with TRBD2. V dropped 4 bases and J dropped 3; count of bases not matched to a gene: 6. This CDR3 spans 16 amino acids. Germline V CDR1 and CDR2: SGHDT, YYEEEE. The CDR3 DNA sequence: TGTGCCAGCAGCCAGGGACTAGCGGTTCTCTACAATGAGCAGTTCTTC. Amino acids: CASSQGLAVLYNEQFF.

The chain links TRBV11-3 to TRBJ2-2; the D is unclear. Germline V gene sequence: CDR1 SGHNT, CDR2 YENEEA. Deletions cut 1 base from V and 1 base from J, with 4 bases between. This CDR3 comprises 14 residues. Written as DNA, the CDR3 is TGTGCCAGCAGCTTAGGACAGAACACCGGGGAGCTGTTTTTT. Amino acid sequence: CASSLGQNTGELFF. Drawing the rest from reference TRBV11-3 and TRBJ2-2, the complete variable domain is EAGVVQSPRYKIIEKKQPVAFWCNPISGHNTLYWYLQNLGQGPELLIRYENEEAVDDSQLPKDRFSAERLKGVDSTLKIQPAELGDSAVYLCASSLGQNTGELFFGEGSRLTVL.

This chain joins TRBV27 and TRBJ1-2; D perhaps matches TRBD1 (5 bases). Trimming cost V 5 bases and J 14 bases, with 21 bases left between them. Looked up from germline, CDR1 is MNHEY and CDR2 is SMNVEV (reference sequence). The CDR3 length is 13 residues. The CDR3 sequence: CASSRYAAGARTF. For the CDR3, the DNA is TGTGCCAGCAGTCGTTATGCGGCTGGGGCTCGGACCTTC.

The CDR3 coding sequence is TGTGCCAGCAGCCGGATCAGGGGGTCCGGGACTAGCGGGAGTAACTATGAGCAGTTCTTC. As protein: CASSRIRGSGTSGSNYEQFF. The genes are TRBV14 and TRBJ2-1; 14 bases agree with TRBD2. Germline V gives CDR1 SGHDN, CDR2 FVKESK. The CDR3 extends over 20 amino acids. V lost 4 bases and J lost 8; bases outside the gene matches: 19.